The 14 T cell receptor beta chains presented below share a single source sample, sequenced in a study of T-cell reconstitution after alpha-beta-depleted transplantation in children. Unique molecular identifiers were incorporated during preparation of the TCRbeta library. TCRdb redid the calling of the PCR reads with MiXCR, one entry per CDR3 protein. The sample lists fewer than 550,000 distinct CDR3 sequences, 8% to 11% occurring once. The source was PBMCs, collected before TCRalphabeta/CD19-depleted stem cell transplant. These receptors were taken from a child aged 2-15 years with inherited bone marrow failure, due to receive a stem cell transplant.

This clonotype has at least ten counts. The rearrangement joins TRBV27 to TRBJ2-5; a weak D match, TRBD2 (5 bases). The CDR3 contains 14 residues. V shed 4 bases and J shed 7 bases, with 16 bases lying between them. Germline V gene data show CDR1 as MNHEY and CDR2 as SMNVEV (reference sequence). The CDR3 DNA sequence: TGTGCCAGCAGTTCCGAGAGCGGTCCGGGGACCCAGTACTTC. Amino acids: CASSSESGPGTQYF.

This clonotype was counted a few times. V usage is TRBV2 and J usage is TRBJ2-5; TRBD1 matches 7 bases. The CDR3 is 15 amino acids. After removal of 9 bases from V and 1 base from J, the junction contained 11 bases not matched to a gene. Looked up from germline, CDR1 is SNHLY and CDR2 is FYNNEI. The CDR3, as DNA: TGTGCCAGAAGGAACACGGCAGGGGGCCAAGAGACCCAGTACTTC. This translates into CARRNTAGGQETQYF.

This clonotype came up many times. J is TRBJ2-1 and V is TRBV15; the D is unclear. CDR3 length: 12 amino acids. CDR1 is LNHNV, CDR2 YYDKDF, per germline (reference sequence). The germline V and J ends were trimmed by 2 bases and 6 bases, with 5 bases remaining between them. CDR3 bases: TGTGCCACCAGCAGACTAGGCAATGAGCAGTTCTTC. It specifies CATSRLGNEQFF.

As for this clonotype: This may stem from a read error, because a much larger clone lies one nucleotide away. The chain recombines TRBV4-3 with TRBJ1-2, with TRBD1 matching over 10 bases. This CDR3 contains 15 residues. Germline V gene sequence: CDR1 LGHNA, CDR2 YSLEER. CDR3 DNA: TGCGCCAGCAGCCCGAGGACAGGGGGGACTTATGGCTACAACTTC. Its translation is CASSPRTGGTYGYNF.

This clonotype was recorded many times. The genes are TRBV28 and TRBJ1-2, with D maybe TRBD1 (6 bases). The CDR3 is made up of 13 amino acids. V lost 3 bases and J lost 6, with 11 bases in between. Germline V gene sequence: CDR1 MDHEN, CDR2 SYDVKM. CDR3 protein: CASSLGAANGYTF. The CDR3 DNA is TGTGCCAGCAGTTTGGGGGCAGCCAATGGCTACACCTTC.

This clonotype has a handful of counts. J is TRBJ2-1 and V is TRBV11-3; 11 nucleotides match TRBD2. The V gene end was trimmed by 1 base and the J gene end by 4 bases; junction bases not matched to a gene: 6. The CDR3 is 17 amino acids. Germline V gene sequence: CDR1 SGHNT, CDR2 YENEEA. CDR3 in DNA: TGTGCCAGCAGCTTAGTGATAGTAGCGGGAGGGTACAATGAGCAGTTCTTC. It translates to CASSLVIVAGGYNEQFF.

This clonotype has ten or more counts. This chain links TRBV7-2 with TRBJ2-6; 9 nucleotides match TRBD1. This CDR3 region has 18 residues. CDR1 SGHTA and CDR2 FQGNSA come from the germline V gene. V was clipped by 0 bases and J by 1 base; unmatched bases: 4. The CDR3 region has the DNA TGTGCCAGCAGCTTAGCGCCGGGACAGGGATCTGGGGCCAACGTCCTGACTTTC. Translated: CASSLAPGQGSGANVLTF.

In this sample, this clonotype turned up many times. The J gene is TRBJ1-5, the V gene TRBV7-8, with a weak D call TRBD1 (5 bases). Deletions cut 5 bases from V and 3 bases from J, with 23 bases between. This CDR3 contains 18 residues. Germline-derived CDR1 and CDR2 are SGHVS and FQNEAQ. CDR3 DNA sequence: TGTGCCAGCAGCCCTTTTTGGGCAGGGCCATCGATCAATCAGCCCCAGCATTTT. This codes for CASSPFWAGPSINQPQHF.

In regard to this clonotype: A much larger clone differs by one base, so this may be a read error. The gene calls are TRBV12-3 or TRBV12-4 and TRBJ2-7; D may be TRBD2 (6 bases). The CDR3 runs to 13 residues. For the CDR3, the DNA is TGTGCCAGCAGTTTAAAGGGACTCGTTCTGAAGTGCTTC. As protein: CASSLKGLVLKCF.

This clonotype was observed at least ten times. The chain recombines TRBV28 with TRBJ1-5; 7 nucleotides align to TRBD1. Germline-derived CDR1 and CDR2 are MDHEN and SYDVKM. This CDR3 spans 16 amino acids. The ends lost 3 bases at V and 4 bases at J; junction bases unmatched: 9. The CDR3: CASSLRDSLTNQPQHF. CDR3 nucleotide sequence: TGTGCCAGCAGTTTGCGGGACAGTCTTACAAATCAGCCCCAGCATTTT.

This clonotype came up many times. The chain recombines TRBV19 with TRBJ1-1; TRBD1 might be the D (6 bases). CDR1 and CDR2 (germline): LNHDA, SQIVND (reference sequence). Trimming pared 5 bases from V and 6 bases from J, leaving 16 bases between. The CDR3 length is 14 residues. The CDR3 region has the DNA TGTGCCAGTAGTCGGGGGGGCTTACCCCCTGAAGCTTTCTTT. Protein product: CASSRGGLPPEAFF.

This clonotype was found many times. The genes are TRBV24-1 and TRBJ2-2; D is tentatively TRBD1 or TRBD2 (5 bases each). Germline V gene sequence: CDR1 KGHDR, CDR2 SFDVKD. The V and J ends lost 9 bases and 5 bases respectively, with 12 bases between them. This CDR3 contains 13 residues. CDR3 nucleotides: TGTGCCACCGGGGCCTCGGGAACCGGGGAGCTGTTTTTT. It specifies CATGASGTGELFF.

This clonotype was seen repeatedly, ten times or more. The chain recombines TRBV4-3 with TRBJ2-6; weak D call: TRBD1 (6 bases). This CDR3 is built from 18 residues. V was pared by 4 bases and J by 0 bases, with 16 bases between. Germline CDR1 reads LGHNA; CDR2 reads YSLEER. The CDR3 bases are TGCGCCAGCAGCCCGTCGGGACAACTATTCTCTGGGGCCAACGTCCTGACTTTC. Its translation is CASSPSGQLFSGANVLTF.

Remarks on this clonotype: One base away lies a much larger clone, so this may be a sequencing read error. The chain carries TRBV7-9 and TRBJ2-7; 14 nucleotides agree with TRBD2. The CDR3 contains 15 residues. CDR1 is SEHNR, CDR2 FQNEAQ, per germline (reference sequence). The CDR3 nucleotides are TGTGCCGGCAGACCGGGACTAGCGGGAGTCGACGAGCAGTACTTC. It specifies CAGRPGLAGVDEQYF.